This TCR beta chain originates from a study of blood T cell repertoires in COVID-19 (dated by TCRdb to 2020 to 2022). As for the study more broadly: Samples from collaborators originated in the United States, Italy and Spain and spanned both the acute and convalescent phases of COVID-19. The repertoires were released in a freely available public database meant as a resource for research on the immune response to SARS-CoV-2. Samples came from the ongoing ImmuneRACE study (first 160 participants) plus 1,254 subjects from 6 global collaborators. HLA class I and class II types, where available, came from metadata supplied by the sample provider rather than from assay-based typing. Sample metadata almost always included a de-identified subject ID, COVID-19 status, age in years and sex. The material from the prospective study consisted of cDNA or gDNA derived from T cells, B-cell-depleted T cells, or PBMCs. Deeply sampled blood TCRbeta repertoires from subjects exposed to, actively infected with, or recovered from COVID-19 were included in the dataset. The paper's findings and limits, for the study overall: Clinical and demographic metadata were provided uncurated, with the amount varying by source and participant.

Each collaborating institution followed its own protocols to collect whole blood in K2EDTA tubes. Collaborator samples were shipped for TCRbeta analysis as frozen whole blood, isolated PBMCs, or DNA extracted from either sample type. Details on this clone: No cognate antigen has been identified for it. No quality values exist for individual bases; no much larger clone is one base distant.

Reading the germline V gene (reference sequence) gives CDR1 MNHEY and CDR2 SMNVEV. Its CDR3 holds 17 amino acids, cysteine through phenylalanine. Only the CDR3 portion is preserved as DNA: 51 bases, with reading frame beginning at the first base. The junction shows trimming of 6 bases on V and 3 bases on J, plus 21 bases between the germline ends. TCRbeta CDR3 regions were amplified from genomic DNA by means of the immunoSEQ Assay, a bias-controlled multiplex PCR. The published analysis was carried out like this. Within the assay, amplification of reference gene primers was used to estimate how many nucleated cells each sample contained. To quantify the absolute abundance of each unique TCRbeta CDR3 rearrangement, sequence reads were collapsed and filtered. For each sample, productive Simpson clonality was calculated by taking the square root of Simpson's diversity index across productive rearrangements. TCRdb took over this immuneACCESS table, retaining in-frame rearrangements with V and J assigned. Such tables are incomplete; in checked studies, under half of the missing clones stem from an unresolved V gene, and the remainder is unexplained. V, J and clone size are taken as reported in that table, and D and trimming were inferred from the DNA itself. The sample table shows around 120,000 clones, and 70% to 90% are seen once. The top ten constitute about 1% of the sample.

The chain is made from TRBV27 and TRBJ1-5, with the D gene uncertain. Source material: peripheral blood. The TCR sequence derives from a woman aged 45-65 years with active or convalescent COVID-19. The DNA is as follows: TGTGCCAGCAGCTTGCTGCGAGGAAGAGATTTCAATCAGCCCCAGCATTTT. Translation gives CASSLLRGRDFNQPQHF.